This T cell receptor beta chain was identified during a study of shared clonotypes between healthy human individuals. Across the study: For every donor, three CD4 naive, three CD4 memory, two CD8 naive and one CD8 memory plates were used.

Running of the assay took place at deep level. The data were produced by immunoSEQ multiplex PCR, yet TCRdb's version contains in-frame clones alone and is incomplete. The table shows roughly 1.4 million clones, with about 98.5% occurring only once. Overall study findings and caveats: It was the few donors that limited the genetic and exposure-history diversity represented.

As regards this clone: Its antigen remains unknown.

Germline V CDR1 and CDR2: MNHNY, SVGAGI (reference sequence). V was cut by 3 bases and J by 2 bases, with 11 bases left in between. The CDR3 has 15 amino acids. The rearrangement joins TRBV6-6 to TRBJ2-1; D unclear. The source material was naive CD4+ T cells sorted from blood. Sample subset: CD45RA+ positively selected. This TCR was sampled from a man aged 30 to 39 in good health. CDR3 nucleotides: TGTGCCAGCAGTTATGTGGGCGGCACCTACAATGAGCAGTTCTTC. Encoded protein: CASSYVGGTYNEQFF.